Below, 3 T cell receptor beta chains from the same sample are listed, as sequenced in a study of neurological immune-mediated disorders. TCRdb ran MiXCR on the 5' RACE reads and lists one entry per CDR3 protein. The sample carries tens of thousands of distinct CDR3 sequences, approximately 13% recorded once. Time point meaning: longitudinal time-point 1 (baseline). The sequenced sample consisted of PBMCs. The receptors stem from a female donor with HTLV-1-associated myelopathy (HAM/TSP).

This clonotype was observed many times. This CDR3 reads CASSLLGTGINEQFF. The DNA for the CDR3 is TGTGCCAGCAGCTTATTGGGGACAGGGATCAATGAGCAGTTCTTC. The chain carries TRBV7-9 and TRBJ2-1; 9 nucleotides line up with TRBD1. Germline CDR1 is SEHNR and CDR2 is FQNEAQ (reference sequence). The V gene end was trimmed by 2 bases and the J gene end by 6 bases; junction bases not matched to a gene: 5. The CDR3 covers 15 residues.

This clonotype was observed at least ten times. This chain uses TRBV5-6 with TRBJ1-1; D is unresolved. V lost 4 bases and J lost 0, with 10 bases in between. Looked up from germline, CDR1 is SGHDT and CDR2 is YYEEEE. This CDR3 region has 14 residues. CDR3 residues: CASSPEGVNTEAFF. The DNA of the CDR3 is TGTGCCAGCAGCCCAGAGGGCGTGAACACTGAAGCTTTCTTT.

This clonotype has at least ten counts. The J gene is TRBJ2-1, the V gene TRBV12-3 or TRBV12-4, with 9 bases fitting TRBD1. V lost 5 bases and J lost 4; bases outside the gene matches: 6. CDR3 length: 15 amino acids. The CDR3 DNA reads as TGTGCCAGCAGTCGCCGGGACAGGGATTACAATGAGCAGTTCTTC. Translating gives CASSRRDRDYNEQFF.